The entry below gives a single T cell receptor beta chain sequence along with its context. No antigen is known for it. The study ran its PCR with 60 Vbeta and 13 Jbeta primers. Data came from immunoSEQ multiplex PCR; TCRdb stores just in-frame clones and leaves some out. Of roughly 150,000 clones detected, roughly four fifths appear once; the ten largest clones hold around 1.5%. This record comes from a study of cytomegalovirus exposure and HLA in healthy donors. V dropped 5 bases and J dropped 3; count of bases not matched to a gene: 6. CDR3 length: 15 residues. Germline-derived CDR1 and CDR2 are SGHVS and FNYEAQ. Study results and limitations: Cytomegalovirus association was listed for 170 or so TCR beta chains. An analysis done earlier found most TCR beta V segments productive about 87% or about 30% of the time.

The chain couples TRBV7-6 to TRBJ1-2; 10 bases line up with TRBD1. Source material: PBMCs. The source is a man aged 40-55 years in good health and CMV-seronegative. The CDR3 spells CASSPGQGDYYGYTF. CDR3 coding DNA: TGTGCCAGCAGCCCCGGACAGGGGGATTACTATGGCTACACCTTC.